A selection of T cell receptor beta chains follows, all from one sample in a study of T cell responses to AZD1222 COVID-19 vaccine. Sequenced by immunoSEQ multiplex PCR; TCRdb stores in-frame clones only, minus some. The table records 150,000 to 180,000 clones, 90% of them present only once. The sample was peripheral blood, taken 28 days after the second AZD1222 dose. All receptors derive from an adult who received the AZD1222 COVID-19 vaccine. Both conserved end residues are part of each CDR3. The D gene is left open where the match is weak.

>TRBV27|-|TRBJ1-3
CASSPLSITTSGNTIYF
>TRBV18|-|TRBJ1-2
CASSPTGGGLPPHGGYTF
>TRBV6-5|-|TRBJ1-2
CASSNGGGRGYTF
>TRBV10-3|-|TRBJ1-5
CAISMQAREPQHF
>TRBV27|TRBD2|TRBJ2-3
CASSFSGRITDTQYF
>TRBV9|-|TRBJ1-4
CASTRDATNEKLFF
>TRBV28|TRBD1|TRBJ1-2
CASRTGGESYTF
>TRBV28|-|TRBJ1-6
CASSTPQGSIGSPLHF
>TRBV7-9|-|TRBJ2-3
CASSLDDGGDLTTDTQYF
>TRBV5-4|-|TRBJ2-2
CASSLVQGGTGELFF
>TRBV4-2|TRBD1|TRBJ1-2
CASRGTGFYGYTF
>TRBV6-1|-|TRBJ1-4
CASSERQRIKLFF
>TRBV4-1|TRBD1|TRBJ2-6
CASSHDRVFSGANVLTF
>TRBV2|-|TRBJ2-1
CASSDVLPPESDNEQFF
>TRBV6-5|-|TRBJ1-5
CASSRGQPQHF
>TRBV5-1|TRBD1|TRBJ1-1
CASSTGTGRLNTEAFF
>TRBV6-4|-|TRBJ2-3
CASSDVGHTQYF
>TRBV7-8|-|TRBJ1-2
CASTLQQGGGYTF
>TRBV7-2|-|TRBJ1-1
CASSFLGGDPEAFF
>TRBV18|-|TRBJ1-1
CASSPEVEAFF
>TRBV28|-|TRBJ1-4
CASSTPANEKLFF
>TRBV18|-|TRBJ2-6
CASSPDISGANVLTF
>TRBV3-1/TRBV3-2|TRBD1|TRBJ1-5
CASSLGQTRRNQPQHF
>TRBV6-2/TRBV6-3|-|TRBJ1-1
CASSYPHIEAFF
>TRBV5-5|TRBD2|TRBJ2-1
CASSYTPKTSGVRISDEQFF
>TRBV7-9|-|TRBJ1-2
CASSLAPGYSGYTF
>TRBV30|TRBD1|TRBJ2-7
CAWSVLRGPTGEQYF
>TRBV5-1|TRBD2|TRBJ2-5
CASSPNVGRGVQETQYF
>TRBV5-1|-|TRBJ1-2
CASAWGIDYGYTF